Presented here are 21 T cell receptor beta chains from one specimen sequenced in a study of blood T cells in healthy people across ages. With a J-beta primer mix and a sample-barcoded 5' primer, a second PCR ran about 7 to 11 cycles. MiXCR, run by TCRdb on the 5' RACE reads, gives a single entry per CDR3 protein. The table lists about 940,000 distinct CDR3 sequences, around 46% of them singletons. Material: blood. The receptors come from a man between 25 and 39 years old in good health.

This clonotype was observed a few times. The chain recombines TRBV5-5 with TRBJ2-1, with a possible D match to TRBD1 (6 bases). The CDR3 contains 15 residues. CDR1 and CDR2 from the germline V gene are SGHKS and YYEKEE (reference sequence). Deletions cut 4 bases from V and 8 bases from J, with 19 bases between. CDR3 region: CASSPNNRVMDEQFF. The CDR3 region has the DNA TGTGCCAGCAGCCCCAATAACAGGGTCATGGATGAGCAGTTCTTC.

This clonotype came up a few times. This chain uses TRBV29-1 with TRBJ2-5; TRBD1 matches at 10 bases. The CDR3 contains 12 residues. Germline CDR1 and CDR2: SQVTM and ANQGSEA. Trimming removed 7 bases from V and 11 bases from J; junction bases left unmatched: 10. The chain's CDR3 is CSARDRGFRQYF. The CDR3 region has the DNA TGCAGCGCCCGGGACAGGGGATTTAGGCAGTACTTC.

This clonotype was counted many times. The chain employs TRBV9 and TRBJ2-5, with 7 nucleotides matching TRBD1. V was pared by 0 bases and J by 3 bases, with 8 bases of the junction left unmatched. The length of the CDR3 is 16 residues. CDR1 is SGDLS, CDR2 YYNGEE, per germline. The CDR3 DNA reads as TGTGCCAGCAGCGTAGGTCCTTCCGGGACAGAAGAGACCCAGTACTTC. Its translation is CASSVGPSGTEETQYF.

The rearrangement joins TRBV11-2 to TRBJ1-6; D gene unclear. V gave up 1 base and J gave up 0 bases, with 7 bases separating them. Germline V gene sequence: CDR1 SGHAT, CDR2 FQNNGV. The CDR3 is made up of 16 amino acids. CDR3 residues: CASSLAATSYNSPLHF. CDR3 coding DNA: TGTGCCAGCAGCTTAGCAGCCACCTCCTATAATTCACCCCTCCACTTT.

Written as DNA, the CDR3 is TGCGCCAGCAGCCAAGAATCGGCGGACCGATACAATGAGCAGTACTTC. Translating gives CASSQESADRYNEQYF. The chain links TRBV4-1 to TRBJ2-5; D gene ambiguous. Germline V gives CDR1 MGHRA, CDR2 YSYEKL. This CDR3 region has 16 residues. The V gene lost 0 bases and the J gene lost 11 bases, with 22 bases spanning the gap.

This chain joins TRBV7-2 and TRBJ2-2; 7 nucleotides align to TRBD1. The V and J ends lost 5 bases and 8 bases, in that order; junction bases with no gene match: 8. The germline CDR1 and CDR2 sequences are SGHTA and FQGNSA. This CDR3 region has 14 residues. The CDR3 is CASSIDRARGELFF. The CDR3 DNA reads TGTGCCAGCAGCATCGACAGGGCAAGAGGGGAGCTGTTTTTT.

The chain has TRBV29-1 and TRBJ2-7, with 8 bases identical to TRBD2. Unmatched junction bases numbered 12, after V lost 7 bases and J lost 7 bases. The CDR3 is 13 residues long. CDR1 SQVTM and CDR2 ANQGSEA come from the germline V gene. CDR3 coding DNA: TGCAGCGCCTCTACTCGGGGGGGAGGGGAGCAGTACTTC. The encoded protein is CSASTRGGGEQYF.

In its sample, this clonotype was seen many times. The rearrangement joins TRBV6-2 or TRBV6-3 to TRBJ2-5; D ambiguous. With 0 bases removed from V and 4 bases from J, the gap between germline ends came to 9 bases. The CDR3 extends over 14 amino acids. The germline V gene has CDR1 MNHEY and CDR2 SVGEGT. CDR3 amino acids: CASSYSKAAETQYF. The DNA for the CDR3 is TGTGCCAGCAGTTACTCGAAGGCAGCAGAGACCCAGTACTTC.

The V call is TRBV11-1, the J call TRBJ1-1, with D uncertain. Germline-derived CDR1 and CDR2 are SGHAT and FQDESV (reference sequence). Between the trimmed V and J ends, which lost 0 bases and 4 bases, there was a span of 15 bases. There are 16 residues in the CDR3. CDR3 DNA sequence: TGTGCCAGCAGCTTAGCTGGGCTGGTACATTCCACTGAAGCTTTCTTT. Protein: CASSLAGLVHSTEAFF.

V gene TRBV5-1 combines with J gene TRBJ2-7, with TRBD1 matching 8 bases. J lost 1 base, V lost 4 bases, and 7 bases had no gene match. Per the germline V gene, CDR1 is SGHRS and CDR2 is YFSETQ. This CDR3 is built from 15 residues. CDR3 region: CASSIWTGTSYEQYF. The CDR3 DNA follows: TGCGCCAGCAGCATATGGACAGGGACATCCTACGAGCAGTACTTC.

The chain uses TRBV6-5 and TRBJ2-5; maybe TRBD2 (5 bases). The J call may be faulty, since TRBJ2-7 better matches the DNA end. The germline gives CDR1 MNHEY, CDR2 SVGAGI. The CDR3 extends over 12 amino acids. The CDR3 region is CASRTGRDEQYF. For the CDR3, the DNA is TGTGCCAGCCGGACTGGTCGGGACGAGCAGTACTTC.

The chain recombines TRBV7-8 with TRBJ2-3; the match to TRBD2 covers 12 bases. The CDR3 has 18 residues. J lost 2 bases, V lost 3 bases, and 9 bases had no gene match. CDR1 SGHVS and CDR2 FQNEAQ come from the germline V gene. DNA for the CDR3: TGTGCCAGCAGCTTTCTTGGATCTAGCGGGGGGGCCACAGATACGCAGTATTTT. Translating gives CASSFLGSSGGATDTQYF.

This chain links TRBV14 with TRBJ1-6; D is uncertain. Trimming removed 0 bases from V and 7 bases from J, with 7 bases in between. In germline, CDR1 is SGHDN, CDR2 FVKESK. This CDR3 contains 14 residues. The CDR3 nucleotides read TGTGCCAGCAGCCAAGAATCGGAAAATTCACCCCTCCACTTT. This gives the protein CASSQESENSPLHF.

The rearrangement joins TRBV7-3 to TRBJ2-2; D is unclear. The V end lost 5 bases, the J end lost 0 bases, and 7 bases lay between the germline ends. The CDR3 contains 14 residues. CDR1 and CDR2 (germline): SGHTA, FQGTGA. CDR3 in amino acids: CASSRAPNTGELFF. For the CDR3, the DNA is TGTGCCAGCAGCCGAGCTCCGAACACCGGGGAGCTGTTTTTT.

The rearrangement uses TRBV6-2 or TRBV6-3 and TRBJ1-5; TRBD1 is a possible D gene (5 bases). The germline V and J ends were trimmed by 4 bases and 12 bases, with 13 bases remaining between them. CDR1 and CDR2 from the germline V gene are MNHEY and SVGEGT. This CDR3 is 12 amino acids long. The CDR3 reads CASSLGVRVQHF. CDR3 bases: TGTGCCAGCAGTTTAGGGGTCCGGGTCCAGCATTTT.

CDR3 nucleotide sequence: TGTGCCAGCAGCGATCACGGAGACAGGGGTTCGTACTTC. This encodes CASSDHGDRGSYF. The chain employs TRBV9 and TRBJ2-5; 8 bases agree with TRBD1. Losses at the gene ends were 3 bases for V and 13 bases for J; bases not matched to a gene: 11. Germline lookup yields CDR1 SGDLS and CDR2 YYNGEE. There are 13 residues in the CDR3.

J is TRBJ2-3 and V is TRBV5-1; 10 bases match TRBD2. V shed 4 bases, J shed 5 bases, and the junction held 10 bases outside the gene matches. Germline V CDR1 and CDR2: SGHRS, YFSETQ. The CDR3 consists of 16 residues. CDR3 loop: CASSTLGAGGLDTQYF. For the CDR3, the DNA is TGCGCCAGCAGCACCCTTGGAGCGGGGGGGCTAGATACGCAGTATTTT.

This clonotype was counted a few times. This CDR3 reads CASSVTSGADNEQFF. CDR3 DNA: TGTGCCAGCAGTGTGACTAGCGGGGCTGACAATGAGCAGTTCTTC. The genes are TRBV12-3 or TRBV12-4 and TRBJ2-1, with TRBD2 matching over 11 bases. After removal of 5 bases from V and 5 bases from J, the junction contained 5 bases not matched to a gene. The CDR3 has 15 residues.

This clonotype has just a few counts. V gene TRBV4-1 combines with J gene TRBJ1-2, with D unresolved. V lost 1 base to trimming and J lost 5 bases, with 14 bases between them. Germline CDR1 is MGHRA and CDR2 is YSYEKL. The CDR3 length is 15 residues. The CDR3 DNA is TGCGCCAGCAGCCAAGTATCCGGGGATCCTTATGGCTACACCTTC. Residues: CASSQVSGDPYGYTF.

This clonotype has a handful of counts. V is TRBV4-3 and J is TRBJ2-1; D is possibly TRBD1 (6 bases). Germline V gene sequence: CDR1 LGHNA, CDR2 YSLEER. This CDR3 spans 14 amino acids. V was cut by 5 bases and J by 6 bases, with 14 bases left in between. The CDR3 nucleotides are TGCGCCAGCAGCTCGGGGCAGGGGAGCAATGAGCAGTTCTTC. Encoded protein: CASSSGQGSNEQFF.

The sample holds a few counts of this clonotype. The chain links TRBV5-1 to TRBJ2-1, with TRBD2 matching over 8 bases. Germline V gives CDR1 SGHRS, CDR2 YFSETQ. This CDR3 spans 14 amino acids. Trimming took 7 bases from V and 7 from J; bases not matched to a gene: 10. CDR3 loop: CASSRRGERNEQFF. In DNA, the CDR3 is TGCGCCAGCTCAAGGCGGGGGGAGAGGAATGAGCAGTTCTTC.